Listed here are 9 T cell receptor beta chains from one sample, sequenced in a study of T cells in Graves' hyperthyroidism and ophthalmopathy. There were TCR beta CDR3 regions amplified from RNA transcripts. The HTBI primer set drove a first-round RT-PCR of the TCR CDR3. Using its own MiXCR run on the multiplex PCR reads, TCRdb lists one record per CDR3 protein. In the table there are hundreds of thousands of distinct CDR3 sequences, around 45% of which are singletons. Sequencing was done on a sample of peripheral blood or thyroid tissue (not recorded which). These receptors all come from a woman in her late teens or twenties with Graves' hyperthyroidism.

This clonotype was seen at least ten times. The rearrangement joins TRBV24-1 to TRBJ2-5; TRBD2 matches 8 bases. Germline lookup yields CDR1 KGHDR and CDR2 SFDVKD. J lost 4 bases, V lost 6 bases, and 3 bases had no gene match. The CDR3 length is 13 residues. Here the CDR3 DNA reads TGTGCCACCAGTAGCGGGAGTGGAGAGACCCAGTACTTC. This translates into CATSSGSGETQYF.

The chain recombines TRBV7-2 with TRBJ1-4, with D possibly matching TRBD1 (5 bases). Looked up from germline, CDR1 is SGHTA and CDR2 is FQGNSA. The CDR3 loop spans 17 amino acids. V was trimmed by 5 bases and J by 4 bases, leaving 20 bases between them. CDR3 nucleotide sequence: TGTGCCAGCAGCCCCAAGGGGCACCGGGGCCGTAATGAAAAACTGTTTTTT. Amino acids: CASSPKGHRGRNEKLFF.

The chain is built from TRBV7-9 and TRBJ2-7; D gene ambiguous. CDR3 length: 12 residues. Deletions cut 5 bases from V and 5 bases from J, with 10 bases between. Per germline, CDR1 SEHNR and CDR2 FQNEAQ (reference sequence). The chain's CDR3 is CASSKVEHEQYF. The CDR3 DNA follows: TGTGCCAGCAGCAAAGTTGAACACGAGCAGTACTTC.

This sequence joins TRBV7-2 and TRBJ2-5; D perhaps matches TRBD2 (6 bases). This CDR3 spans 14 amino acids. V lost 5 bases, J lost 2 bases, and 12 bases lay in between. Germline lookup yields CDR1 SGHTA and CDR2 FQGNSA. CDR3: CASSMTGTQETQYF. DNA for the CDR3: TGTGCCAGCAGCATGACCGGGACTCAAGAGACCCAGTACTTC. The variable domain in full, completed from reference TRBV7-2 and TRBJ2-5, reads GAGVSQSPSNKVTEKGKDVELRCDPISGHTALYWYRQSLGQGLEFLIYFQGNSAPDKSGLPSDRFSAERTGGSVSTLTIQRTQQEDSAVYLCASSMTGTQETQYFGPGTRLLVL.

The rearrangement joins TRBV6-6 to TRBJ1-1; the match to TRBD1 covers 10 bases. The CDR3 spans 15 residues. Germline-derived CDR1 and CDR2 are MNHNY and SVGAGI (reference sequence). V lost 7 bases to trimming and J lost 1 base; unmatched junction nucleotides: 6. The CDR3 DNA follows: TGTGCCAGCACCCCCCGGGACAGGGGGAACACTGAAGCTTTCTTT. Its translation: CASTPRDRGNTEAFF.

This sequence joins TRBV20-1 and TRBJ2-2; TRBD2 might be the D (6 bases). Germline CDR1 DFQATT, CDR2 SNEGSKA (reference sequence). CDR3 length: 13 amino acids. The V and J ends lost 0 bases and 6 bases respectively, with 8 bases between them. The CDR3 region has the DNA TGCAGTGCTAGAGATTGGGGGGCCGGGGAGCTGTTTTTT. Translating gives CSARDWGAGELFF.

This clonotype was seen many times. The chain uses TRBV29-1 and TRBJ1-1; D is unclear. Germline V lookup: CDR1 SQVTM, CDR2 ANQGSEA. The CDR3 length is 12 residues. The V and J ends lost 5 bases and 0 bases respectively, with 7 bases between them. CDR3 residues: CSVTPLNTEAFF. DNA of the CDR3: TGCAGCGTTACTCCCTTGAACACTGAAGCTTTCTTT.

The CDR3 reads CASGQGGATEAFF. The CDR3, as DNA: TGTGCCTCGGGACAGGGGGGAGCCACTGAAGCTTTCTTT. The genes are TRBV10-3 and TRBJ1-1, with 11 positions matching TRBD1. Germline values: CDR1 ENHRY, CDR2 SYGVKD. J lost 4 bases, V lost 11 bases, and 6 bases had no gene match. There are 13 residues in the CDR3.

This chain uses TRBV9 with TRBJ1-2; 10 bases map to TRBD1. CDR1 is SGDLS, CDR2 YYNGEE, per germline. The CDR3 spans 16 residues. V gave up 4 bases and J gave up 3 bases; unmatched junction bases: 9. The CDR3 region is CASSTSRDRGDYGYTF. DNA for the CDR3: TGTGCCAGCAGCACCTCCCGGGACAGGGGAGACTATGGCTACACCTTC.